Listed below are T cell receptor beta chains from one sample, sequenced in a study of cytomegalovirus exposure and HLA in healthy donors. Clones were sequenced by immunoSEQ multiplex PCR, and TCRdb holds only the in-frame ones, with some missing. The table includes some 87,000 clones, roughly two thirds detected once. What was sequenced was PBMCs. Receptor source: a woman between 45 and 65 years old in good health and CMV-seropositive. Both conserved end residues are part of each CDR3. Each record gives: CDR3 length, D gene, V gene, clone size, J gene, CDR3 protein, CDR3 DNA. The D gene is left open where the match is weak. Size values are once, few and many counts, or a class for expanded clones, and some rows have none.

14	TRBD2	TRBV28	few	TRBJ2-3	CASRRAGVRDTQYF	TGTGCCAGCAGAAGAGCGGGAGTGCGAGATACGCAGTATTTT
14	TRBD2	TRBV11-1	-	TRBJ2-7	CASSPSGRASEQYF	TGTGCCAGCAGCCCAAGCGGGAGGGCCTCCGAGCAGTACTTC
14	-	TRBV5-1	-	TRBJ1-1	CASSLDQGYTEAFF	TGCGCCAGCAGCTTGGACCAGGGGTACACTGAAGCTTTCTTT
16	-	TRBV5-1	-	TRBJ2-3	CASSPGTLSGTDTQYF	TGCGCCAGCAGCCCAGGGACATTGAGCGGCACAGATACGCAGTATTTT
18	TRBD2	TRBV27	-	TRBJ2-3	CASSRRPLAGGATDTQYF	TGTGCCAGCAGCCGAAGGCCACTAGCGGGAGGGGCCACAGATACGCAGTATTTT
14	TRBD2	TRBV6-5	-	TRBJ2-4	CASTPSPGGNIQYF	TGTGCCAGCACCCCGAGTCCGGGGGGAAACATTCAGTACTTC
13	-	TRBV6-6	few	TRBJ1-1	CETARGLGTEAFF	TGTGAAACAGCGCGGGGGCTTGGCACTGAAGCTTTCTTT
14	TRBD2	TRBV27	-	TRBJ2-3	CASVGLEGPDTQYF	TGTGCCAGCGTAGGACTAGAGGGTCCAGATACGCAGTATTTT
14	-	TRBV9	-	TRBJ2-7	CASSQNPRAGEQYF	TGTGCCAGCAGCCAGAACCCCAGGGCTGGTGAGCAGTACTTC
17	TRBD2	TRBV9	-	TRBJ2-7	CASSAGPLTSGSYEQYF	TGTGCCAGCAGCGCCGGACCGTTGACTAGCGGATCCTACGAGCAGTACTTC
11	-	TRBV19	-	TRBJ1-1	CASLYRSEAFF	TGTGCCAGTCTTTATCGGAGTGAAGCTTTCTTT
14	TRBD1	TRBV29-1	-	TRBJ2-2	CSVGQGRGHGELFF	TGCAGCGTTGGACAGGGCAGGGGGCACGGGGAGCTGTTTTTT
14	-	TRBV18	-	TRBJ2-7	CASSPGAWAYEQYF	TGTGCCAGCTCACCAGGGGCTTGGGCCTACGAGCAGTACTTC
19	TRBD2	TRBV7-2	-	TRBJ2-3	CASSLKLAGGPGFADTQYF	TGTGCCAGCAGCTTAAAGTTAGCGGGAGGGCCGGGGTTCGCAGATACGCAGTATTTT
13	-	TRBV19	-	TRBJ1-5	CASSVQGGQPQHF	TGTGCCAGTAGTGTACAGGGCGGTCAGCCCCAGCATTTT
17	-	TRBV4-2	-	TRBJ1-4	CASSQAQGTSTNEKLFF	TGTGCCAGCAGCCAAGCACAGGGTACATCAACTAATGAAAAACTGTTTTTT
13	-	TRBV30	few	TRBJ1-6	CAQSAGDNSPLHF	TGTGCCCAGTCGGCGGGTGATAATTCACCCCTCCACTTT
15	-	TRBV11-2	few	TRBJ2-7	CASSLGRGPSYEQYF	TGTGCCAGCAGCTTAGGGCGGGGCCCTTCCTACGAGCAGTACTTC
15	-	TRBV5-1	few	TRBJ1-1	CASSLVGAVNTEAFF	TGCGCCAGCAGCTTGGTGGGGGCCGTTAACACTGAAGCTTTCTTT
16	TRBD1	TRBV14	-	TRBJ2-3	CASSQWGQLSTDTQYF	TGTGCCAGCAGCCAATGGGGACAGTTAAGCACAGATACGCAGTATTTT
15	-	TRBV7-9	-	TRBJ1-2	CASSLGGSSNYGYTF	TGTGCCAGCAGCTTAGGGGGCAGCTCTAACTATGGCTACACCTTC
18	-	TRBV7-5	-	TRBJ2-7	CVRSLVQAKKELSYEQYF	TGTGTCAGAAGCTTAGTACAGGCCAAAAAAGAACTCTCCTACGAGCAGTACTTC
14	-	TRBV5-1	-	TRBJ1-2	CASSSGQNNYGYTF	TGCGCCAGCAGCTCCGGACAGAACAACTATGGCTACACCTTC
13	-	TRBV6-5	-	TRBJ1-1	CASVQGFNTEAFF	TGTGCCAGCGTCCAGGGGTTTAACACTGAAGCTTTCTTT
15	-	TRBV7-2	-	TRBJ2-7	CASSSLEGLPYEQYF	TGTGCCAGCAGCTCTTTAGAGGGACTCCCTTACGAGCAGTACTTC
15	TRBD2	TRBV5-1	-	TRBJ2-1	CASSLWLAGDDEQFF	TGCGCCAGCAGCTTGTGGCTAGCGGGAGACGATGAGCAGTTCTTC
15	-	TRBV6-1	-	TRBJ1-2	CASSEQGGVGYGYTF	TGTGCCAGCAGTGAACAGGGCGGTGTAGGTTATGGCTACACCTTC
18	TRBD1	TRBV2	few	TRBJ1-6	CASSPGQGGEVYNSPLHF	TGTGCCAGCAGTCCGGGACAGGGGGGAGAGGTCTATAATTCACCCCTCCACTTT
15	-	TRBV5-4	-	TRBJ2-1	CASSLSGRYYNEQFF	TGTGCCAGCAGCTTGTCAGGGAGGTACTACAATGAGCAGTTCTTC
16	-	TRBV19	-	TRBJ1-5	CASITIAGRGDQPQHF	TGTGCCAGTATCACAATCGCAGGGCGGGGAGATCAGCCCCAGCATTTT
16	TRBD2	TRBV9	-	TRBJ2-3	CASSVTSGRRTDTQYF	TGTGCCAGCAGCGTAACTAGCGGGAGAAGAACAGATACGCAGTATTTT
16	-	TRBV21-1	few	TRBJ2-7	CASSKGLVFATYEQYF	TGTGCCAGCAGCAAAGGTTTAGTCTTTGCAACCTACGAGCAGTACTTC
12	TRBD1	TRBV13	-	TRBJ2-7	CASSQMTGEQYF	TGTGCCAGCAGCCAAATGACAGGGGAGCAGTACTTC
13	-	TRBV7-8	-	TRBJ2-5	CASFSREEETQYF	TGTGCCAGCTTTTCTAGGGAGGAGGAGACCCAGTACTTC
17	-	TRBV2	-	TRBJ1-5	CASSGLRRRYSNQPQHF	TGTGCCAGCAGTGGCCTACGGAGGAGGTATAGCAATCAGCCCCAGCATTTT
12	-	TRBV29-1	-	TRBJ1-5	CSVGQVNQPQHF	TGCAGCGTTGGACAGGTCAATCAGCCCCAGCATTTT
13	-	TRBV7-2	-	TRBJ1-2	CASSLRTDYGYTF	TGTGCCAGCAGCTTGCGGACAGATTATGGCTACACCTTC
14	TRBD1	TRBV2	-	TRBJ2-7	CAGRRQGAAYEQYF	TGTGCCGGTCGTCGACAGGGGGCGGCCTACGAGCAGTACTTC
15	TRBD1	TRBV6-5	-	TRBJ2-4	CARSLKCRGRNIQYF	TGTGCCAGGAGCCTCAAATGTAGGGGGCGTAACATTCAGTACTTC
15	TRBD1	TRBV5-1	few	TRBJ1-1	CASSFGDRGYAEAFF	TGCGCCAGCAGCTTCGGAGACAGGGGATACGCTGAAGCTTTCTTT
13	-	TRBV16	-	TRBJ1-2	CASSQSRFDLYTF	TGTGCCAGCAGCCAATCCAGGTTCGACCTGTACACCTTC
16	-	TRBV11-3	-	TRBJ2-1	CASSLGGGAPQNEQFF	TGTGCCAGCAGCTTAGGGGGTGGGGCACCCCAGAATGAGCAGTTCTTC
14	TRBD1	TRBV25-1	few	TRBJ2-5	CASTGTGRGETQYF	TGTGCCAGCACCGGGACAGGGAGGGGAGAGACCCAGTACTTC
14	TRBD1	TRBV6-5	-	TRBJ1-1	CASSGQGADTEAFF	TGTGCCAGCAGTGGACAGGGGGCGGACACTGAAGCTTTCTTT
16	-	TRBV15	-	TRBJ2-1	CATSRSRGGSYNEQFF	TGTGCCACCAGCCGATCTAGGGGGGGCTCCTACAATGAGCAGTTCTTC
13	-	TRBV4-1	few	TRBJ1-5	CASSQVPGQPQHF	TGCGCCAGCAGCCAAGTGCCGGGTCAGCCCCAGCATTTT
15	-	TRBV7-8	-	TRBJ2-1	CASSQDSLARDEQFF	TGTGCCAGCAGCCAGGACAGCCTGGCTAGGGATGAGCAGTTCTTC
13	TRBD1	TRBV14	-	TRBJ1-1	CASSQERGQGGFF	TGTGCCAGCAGCCAAGAAAGGGGACAGGGAGGTTTCTTT
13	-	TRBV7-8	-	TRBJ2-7	CASSFSQGGEQYF	TGTGCCAGCAGCTTTAGTCAGGGAGGCGAGCAGTACTTC
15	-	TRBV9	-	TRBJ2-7	CASSVDGQAAYEQYF	TGTGCCAGCAGCGTAGATGGACAAGCTGCCTACGAGCAGTACTTC
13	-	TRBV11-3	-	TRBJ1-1	CASSSFGGTEAFF	TGTGCCAGCAGCTCTTTCGGGGGAACTGAAGCTTTCTTT
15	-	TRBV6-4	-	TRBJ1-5	CASRGGQGDNQPQHF	TGTGCCAGCAGGGGGGGGCAGGGTGACAATCAGCCCCAGCATTTT
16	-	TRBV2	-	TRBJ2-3	CASRTRTGGSTDTQYF	TGTGCCAGCAGAACCCGGACAGGAGGGTCCACAGATACGCAGTATTTT
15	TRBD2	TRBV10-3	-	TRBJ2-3	CAISASGSEADTQYF	TGTGCCATCAGTGCTAGCGGGAGCGAGGCAGATACGCAGTATTTT
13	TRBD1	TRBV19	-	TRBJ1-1	CASRQGANTEAFF	TGTGCCAGTAGGCAGGGGGCGAACACTGAAGCTTTCTTT
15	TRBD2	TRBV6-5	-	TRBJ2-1	CASSRGSRFDNEQFF	TGTGCCAGCAGCCGCGGGAGCCGGTTTGACAATGAGCAGTTCTTC
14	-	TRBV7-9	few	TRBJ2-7	CASSPSGSTREQYF	TGTGCCAGCAGCCCCAGCGGCTCGACGAGGGAGCAGTACTTC
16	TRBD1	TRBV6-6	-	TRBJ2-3	CASSLARQGITDTQYF	TGTGCCAGCAGCCTCGCCCGACAGGGGATCACAGATACGCAGTATTTT
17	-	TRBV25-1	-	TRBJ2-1	CASNEPGLQGTYDEQFF	TGTGCCAGCAACGAACCGGGCCTACAGGGGACTTACGATGAGCAGTTCTTC